Listed here are 11 T cell receptor beta chains from one sample, sequenced in a study of blood T cells in healthy people across ages. A J-beta primer mix and a sample-barcoded 5' primer were used in a second PCR of about 7 to 12 cycles. TCRdb redid the calling of the 5' RACE reads with MiXCR, one entry per CDR3 protein. The table includes about 800,000 distinct CDR3 sequences, roughly 25% detected once. In addition, the sample was reused for a study of T cells of mothers and their children.

Specimen: blood. The receptor set was obtained from a boy aged 5 to 17 in good health.

V usage is TRBV7-2 and J usage is TRBJ1-2, with 8 bases lining up with TRBD1. CDR1 SGHTA and CDR2 FQGNSA come from the germline V gene. The CDR3 sequence is 16 residues long. V lost 1 base to trimming and J lost 5 bases; unmatched junction nucleotides: 9. For the CDR3, the DNA is TGTGCCAGCAGCTTAGATCACCGGGACAGGACTTATGGCTACACCTTC. It is translated as CASSLDHRDRTYGYTF.

Only a few counts were recorded for this clonotype. V is TRBV21-1 and J is TRBJ2-2; TRBD2, as called in the table, went unchecked against the DNA. TRBV21-1 is a pseudogene locus. The CDR3 totals 22 residues. Here the CDR3 DNA reads TGTGCCAGCAGCAAAGGTAACCTAGCGGGACCTCTGGGCCCATCGAACACCAGGGAGCTGTTTTTT. This gives the protein CASSKGNLAGPLGPSNTRELFF.

This chain joins TRBV28 and TRBJ2-7; 9 nucleotides agree with TRBD1. V shed 6 bases, J shed 7 bases, and the junction held 10 bases outside the gene matches. The CDR3 loop spans 14 amino acids. The germline CDR1 and CDR2 sequences are MDHEN and SYDVKM. For the CDR3, the DNA is TGTGCCAGCAGCAGGACAGGGGATCGTGGAGAGCAGTACTTC. It is translated as CASSRTGDRGEQYF. Drawing the rest from reference TRBV28 and TRBJ2-7, the complete variable domain is DVKVTQSSRYLVKRTGEKVFLECVQDMDHENMFWYRQDPGLGLRLIYFSYDVKMKEKGDIPEGYSVSREKKERFSLILESASTNQTSMYLCASSRTGDRGEQYFGPGTRLTVT.

In this sample, this clonotype turned up once. Germline and junction disagree at one end, which may indicate a read error. The chain joins TRBV12-3 or TRBV12-4 to TRBJ2-4; 11 bases fit TRBD2. The CDR3 is made up of 13 amino acids. Here the CDR3 reads CASSLLAGGQICF. CDR3 DNA sequence: TGTGCCAGCAGTTTACTAGCGGGAGGCCAAATTTGCTTC.

This clonotype was picked up a small number of times. V gene TRBV4-2 combines with J gene TRBJ2-1; a weak D match, TRBD2 (7 bases). V was pared by 0 bases and J by 9 bases, with 15 bases between. The CDR3 extends over 15 amino acids. The germline CDR1 and CDR2 sequences are LGHNA and YNFKEQ. The DNA of the CDR3 is TGTGCCAGCAGCCAAGATCCGGCGGGGGCAGTTGAGCAGTTCTTC. As protein: CASSQDPAGAVEQFF.

The chain's CDR3 is CSAGDAGGAYNEQFF. The CDR3 DNA follows: TGCAGTGCAGGGGACGCCGGAGGCGCCTACAATGAGCAGTTCTTC. V gene TRBV20-1 combines with J gene TRBJ2-1; perhaps D is TRBD1 or TRBD2 (5 bases each). CDR3 size: 15 residues. V lost 6 bases to trimming and J lost 2 bases, with 17 bases between them. In germline, CDR1 is DFQATT, CDR2 SNEGSKA (reference sequence).

This clonotype has only a few counts. The chain uses TRBV7-2 and TRBJ2-5, with D possibly called TRBD1 or TRBD2 (5 bases each). The CDR3 sequence is 13 residues long. V was trimmed by 4 bases and J by 4 bases, leaving 10 bases between them. The V gene's germline CDR1 is SGHTA and CDR2 FQGNSA. CDR3 sequence: CASSWDGGETQYF. DNA for the CDR3: TGTGCCAGCAGCTGGGACGGAGGAGAGACCCAGTACTTC. Looking up the rest from reference TRBV7-2 and TRBJ2-5 gives the full variable domain: GAGVSQSPSNKVTEKGKDVELRCDPISGHTALYWYRQSLGQGLEFLIYFQGNSAPDKSGLPSDRFSAERTGGSVSTLTIQRTQQEDSAVYLCASSWDGGETQYFGPGTRLLVL.

This clonotype was counted between two and nine times. The CDR3 DNA is TGTGCCAGCAGCCAAGAATGGACTAGCGGGAGCTCCTACAATGAGCAGTTCTTC. It codes for CASSQEWTSGSSYNEQFF. V and J are TRBV4-2 and TRBJ2-1, with 13 bases fitting TRBD2. V lost 0 bases to trimming and J lost 0 bases; unmatched junction nucleotides: 2. Per the germline V gene, CDR1 is LGHNA and CDR2 is YNFKEQ. The CDR3 is 18 amino acids.

This clonotype appeared a few times. The CDR3 DNA follows: TGCAGTGCCCGCGGGTACTCTGGAAACACCATATATTTT. This sequence encodes CSARGYSGNTIYF. This chain uses TRBV20-1 with TRBJ1-3; D is unresolved. The length of the CDR3 is 13 residues. CDR1 and CDR2 from the germline V gene are DFQATT and SNEGSKA (reference sequence). With 6 bases removed from V and 0 bases from J, the gap between germline ends came to 9 bases.

At least ten counts were recorded for this clonotype. The chain is built from TRBV5-1 and TRBJ1-4; unclear D gene. Germline CDR1 is SGHRS and CDR2 is YFSETQ. The CDR3 contains 16 residues. Trimming pared 1 base from V and 3 bases from J, leaving 13 bases between. Here the CDR3 DNA reads TGCGCCAGCAGCTTGTGGCAAGGGCGTTCTAATGAAAAACTGTTTTTT. Translated, it gives CASSLWQGRSNEKLFF.

Points on this clonotype: The conserved final phenylalanine or tryptophan is absent from the CDR3, which likely points to a read error. This chain uses TRBV4-3 with TRBJ2-7, with 11 bases matching TRBD2. V lost 1 base to trimming and J lost 3 bases; unmatched junction nucleotides: 5. This CDR3 is 16 amino acids long. Looked up from germline, CDR1 is LGHNA and CDR2 is YSLEER. CDR3 sequence: CASSQGRLAGGYEQYS. CDR3 sequence (DNA): TGCGCCAGCAGCCAAGGTCGGCTAGCGGGGGGCTACGAGCAGTACTCC.